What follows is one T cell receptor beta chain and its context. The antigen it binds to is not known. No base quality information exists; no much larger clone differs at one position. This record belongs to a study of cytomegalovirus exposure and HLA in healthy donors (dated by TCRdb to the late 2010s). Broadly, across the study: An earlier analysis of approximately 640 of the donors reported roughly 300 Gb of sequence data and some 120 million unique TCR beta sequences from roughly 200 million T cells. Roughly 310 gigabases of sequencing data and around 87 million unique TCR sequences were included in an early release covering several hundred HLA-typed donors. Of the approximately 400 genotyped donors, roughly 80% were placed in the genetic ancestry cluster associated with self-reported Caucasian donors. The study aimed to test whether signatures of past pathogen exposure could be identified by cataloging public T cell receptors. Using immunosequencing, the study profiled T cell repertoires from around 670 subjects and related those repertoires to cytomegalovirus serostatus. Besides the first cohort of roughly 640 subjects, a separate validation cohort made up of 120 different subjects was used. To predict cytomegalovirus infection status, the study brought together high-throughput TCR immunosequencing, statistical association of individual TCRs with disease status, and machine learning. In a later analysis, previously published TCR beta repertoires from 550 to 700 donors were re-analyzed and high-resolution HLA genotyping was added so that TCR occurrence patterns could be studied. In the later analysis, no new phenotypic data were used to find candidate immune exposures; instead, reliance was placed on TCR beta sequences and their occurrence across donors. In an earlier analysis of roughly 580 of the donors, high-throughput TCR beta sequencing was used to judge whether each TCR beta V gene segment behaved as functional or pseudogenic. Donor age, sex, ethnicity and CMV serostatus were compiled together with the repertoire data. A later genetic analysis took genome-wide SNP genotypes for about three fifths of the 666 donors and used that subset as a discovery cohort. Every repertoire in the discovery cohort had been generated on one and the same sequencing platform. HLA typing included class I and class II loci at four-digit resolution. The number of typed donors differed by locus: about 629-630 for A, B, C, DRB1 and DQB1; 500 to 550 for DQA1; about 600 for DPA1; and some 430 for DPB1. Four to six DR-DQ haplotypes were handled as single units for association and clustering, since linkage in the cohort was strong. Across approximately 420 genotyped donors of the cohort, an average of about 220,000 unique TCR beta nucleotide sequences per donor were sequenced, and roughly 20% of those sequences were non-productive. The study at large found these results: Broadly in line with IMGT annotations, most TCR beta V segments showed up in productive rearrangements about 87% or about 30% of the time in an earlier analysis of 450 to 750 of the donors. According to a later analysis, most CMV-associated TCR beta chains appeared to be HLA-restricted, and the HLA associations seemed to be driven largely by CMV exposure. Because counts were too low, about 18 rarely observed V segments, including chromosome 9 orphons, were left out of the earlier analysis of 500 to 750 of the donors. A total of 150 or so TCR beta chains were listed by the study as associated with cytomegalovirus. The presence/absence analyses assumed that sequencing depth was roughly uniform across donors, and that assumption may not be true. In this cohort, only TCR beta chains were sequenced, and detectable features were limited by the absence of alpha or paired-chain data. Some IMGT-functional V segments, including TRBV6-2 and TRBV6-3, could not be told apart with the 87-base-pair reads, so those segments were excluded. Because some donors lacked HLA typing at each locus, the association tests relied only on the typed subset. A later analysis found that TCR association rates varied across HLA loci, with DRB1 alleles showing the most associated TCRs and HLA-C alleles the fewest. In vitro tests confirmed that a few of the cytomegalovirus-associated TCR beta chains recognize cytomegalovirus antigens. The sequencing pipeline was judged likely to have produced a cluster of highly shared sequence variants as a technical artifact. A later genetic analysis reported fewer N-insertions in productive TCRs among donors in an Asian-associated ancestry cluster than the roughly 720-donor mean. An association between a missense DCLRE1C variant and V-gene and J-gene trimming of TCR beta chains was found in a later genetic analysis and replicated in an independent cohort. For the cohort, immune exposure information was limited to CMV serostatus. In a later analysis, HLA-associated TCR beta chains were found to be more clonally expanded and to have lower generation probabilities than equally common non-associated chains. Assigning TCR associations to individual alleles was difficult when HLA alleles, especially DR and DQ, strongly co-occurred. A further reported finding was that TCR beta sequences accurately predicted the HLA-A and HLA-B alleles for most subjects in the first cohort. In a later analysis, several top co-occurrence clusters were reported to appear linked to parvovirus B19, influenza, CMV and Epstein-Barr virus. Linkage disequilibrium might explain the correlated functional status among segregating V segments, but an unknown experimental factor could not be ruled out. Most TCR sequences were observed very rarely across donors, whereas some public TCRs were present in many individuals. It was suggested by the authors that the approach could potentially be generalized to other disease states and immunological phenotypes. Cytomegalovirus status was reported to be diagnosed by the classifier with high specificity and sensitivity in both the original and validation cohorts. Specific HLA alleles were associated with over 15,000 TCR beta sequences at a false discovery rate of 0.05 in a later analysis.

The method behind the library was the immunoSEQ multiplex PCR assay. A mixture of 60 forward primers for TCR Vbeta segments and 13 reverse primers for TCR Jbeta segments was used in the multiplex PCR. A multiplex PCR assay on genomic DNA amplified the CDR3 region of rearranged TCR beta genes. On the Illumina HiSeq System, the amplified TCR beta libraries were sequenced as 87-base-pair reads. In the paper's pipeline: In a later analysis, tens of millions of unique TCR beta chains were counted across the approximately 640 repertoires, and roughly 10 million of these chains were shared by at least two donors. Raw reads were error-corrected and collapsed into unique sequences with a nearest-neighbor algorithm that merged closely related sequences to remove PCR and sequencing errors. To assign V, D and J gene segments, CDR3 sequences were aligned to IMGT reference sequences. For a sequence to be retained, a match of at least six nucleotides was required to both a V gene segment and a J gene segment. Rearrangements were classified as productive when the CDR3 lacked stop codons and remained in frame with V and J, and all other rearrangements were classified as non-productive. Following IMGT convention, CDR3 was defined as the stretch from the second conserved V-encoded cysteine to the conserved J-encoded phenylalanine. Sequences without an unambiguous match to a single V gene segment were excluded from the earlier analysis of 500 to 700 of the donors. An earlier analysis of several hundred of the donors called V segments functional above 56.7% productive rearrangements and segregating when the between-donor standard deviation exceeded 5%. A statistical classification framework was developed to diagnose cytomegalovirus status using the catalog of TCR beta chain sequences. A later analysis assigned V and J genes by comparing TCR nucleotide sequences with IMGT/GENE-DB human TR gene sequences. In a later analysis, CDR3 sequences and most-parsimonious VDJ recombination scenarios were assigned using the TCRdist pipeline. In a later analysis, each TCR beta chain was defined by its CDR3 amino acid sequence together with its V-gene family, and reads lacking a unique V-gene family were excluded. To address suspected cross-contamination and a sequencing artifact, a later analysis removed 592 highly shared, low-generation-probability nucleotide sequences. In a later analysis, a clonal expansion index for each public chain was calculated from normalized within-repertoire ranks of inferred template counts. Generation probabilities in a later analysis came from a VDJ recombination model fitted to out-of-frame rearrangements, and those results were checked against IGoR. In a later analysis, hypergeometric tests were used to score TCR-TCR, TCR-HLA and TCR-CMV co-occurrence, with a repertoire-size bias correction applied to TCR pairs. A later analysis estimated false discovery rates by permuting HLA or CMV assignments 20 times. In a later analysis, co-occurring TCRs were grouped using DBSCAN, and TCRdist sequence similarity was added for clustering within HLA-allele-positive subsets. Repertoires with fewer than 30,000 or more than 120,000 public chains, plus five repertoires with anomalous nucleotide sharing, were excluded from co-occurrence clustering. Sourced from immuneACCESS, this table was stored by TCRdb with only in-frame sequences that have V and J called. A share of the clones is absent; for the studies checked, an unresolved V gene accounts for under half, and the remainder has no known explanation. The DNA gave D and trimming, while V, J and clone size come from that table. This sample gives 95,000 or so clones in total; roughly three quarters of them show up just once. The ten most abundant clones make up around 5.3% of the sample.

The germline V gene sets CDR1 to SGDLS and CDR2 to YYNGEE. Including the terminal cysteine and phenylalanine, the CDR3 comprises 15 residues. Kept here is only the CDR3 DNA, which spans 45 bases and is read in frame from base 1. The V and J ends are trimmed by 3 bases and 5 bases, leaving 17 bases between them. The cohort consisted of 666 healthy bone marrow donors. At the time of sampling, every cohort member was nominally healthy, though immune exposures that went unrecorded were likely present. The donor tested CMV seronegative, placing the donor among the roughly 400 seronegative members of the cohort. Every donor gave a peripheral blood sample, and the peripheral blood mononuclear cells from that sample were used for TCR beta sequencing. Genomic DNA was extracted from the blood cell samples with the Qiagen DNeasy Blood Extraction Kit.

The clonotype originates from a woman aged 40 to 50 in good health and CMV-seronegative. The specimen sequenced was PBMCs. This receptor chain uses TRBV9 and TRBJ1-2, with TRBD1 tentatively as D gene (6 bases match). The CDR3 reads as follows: CASSAGTRDLYGYTF. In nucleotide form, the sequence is TGTGCCAGCAGCGCCGGGACACGGGATTTATATGGCTACACCTTC.